This note documents a single T cell receptor (beta chain) sequence. Its antigen is unknown. Trimming cost V 8 bases and J 2 bases, with 20 bases left between them. Germline-derived CDR1 and CDR2 are SNHLY and FYNNEI. The CDR3 consists of 16 residues. This record comes from a study of long-term antiretroviral therapy in people with HIV. Study observations and caveats: Once patients were on ART, diversity went higher but still fell short of transplant donor controls. Whichever time point was examined, clones expanded before ART dominated the repertoire.

It was version v3.0 of the immunoSEQ assay that was run at survey level. Method: immunoSEQ multiplex PCR; TCRdb's copy keeps in-frame clones and lacks some. The sample lists around 43,000 clones; approximately 94% were seen once. Sequenced material: unsorted PBMCs, taken 9.2 years after starting antiretroviral therapy. The chain recombines TRBV2 with TRBJ2-3; possibly TRBD2 for D (5 bases). The source of this sequence is a man aged 30-40 years with HIV. CDR3 in amino acids: CASFGSSHSYTDTQYF. The CDR3 bases are TGTGCCAGCTTTGGGAGTAGCCACTCCTACACAGATACGCAGTATTTT.